This entry features one T cell receptor (beta chain) sequence. This entry comes from a study of regulatory and conventional T cells in RAG deficiency. The CDR3 runs to 12 residues. Trimming pared 0 bases from V and 2 bases from J, leaving 3 bases between. From germline, CDR1 is SGHDT and CDR2 YYEEEE. Assay used: immunoSEQ multiplex PCR; TCRdb lists only in-frame clones, some missing. Of roughly 32,000 clones in the sample, approximately 90% are singletons; the top ten hold roughly an eighth. The same sample was also studied in work on regulatory T cells. That paper states: The primer mix had 52 TRBV and 13 TRBJ primers.

V gene TRBV5-6 combines with J gene TRBJ2-7; D uncertain. The source of this sequence is a human donor in good health. What was sequenced was CD8+ T cells sorted from blood. This chain's CDR3 is CASSLGTYEQYF. DNA of the CDR3: TGTGCCAGCAGCTTGGGCACCTACGAGCAGTACTTC.